The next 5 T cell receptor beta chains were all read from a single sample in a study of shared clonotypes between healthy human individuals. Naive CD8 cells lacked CD45RO, underwent positive selection for CCR7 and left out terminally differentiated effector memory CD45RA+ cells. The assay was immunoSEQ multiplex PCR, and TCRdb's table has in-frame clones only and misses some. This table holds about 2.1 million clones, 93% found once. Sequenced input: naive CD8+ T cells from PBMCs. The receptors here all came from a man between 18 and 35 years old in good health. Some clones in this sample may be carry-over from other donors' samples.

The rearrangement links TRBV5-5 to TRBJ1-1; D is unclear. CDR3 length: 14 residues. Germline CDR1 SGHKS, CDR2 YYEKEE (reference sequence). The V end lost 5 bases, the J end lost 3 bases, and 14 bases lay between the germline ends. In DNA, the CDR3 is TGTGCCAGCAGACCCTATCGATCCTACACTGAAGCTTTCTTT. Its translation: CASRPYRSYTEAFF.

Turning to this clone: Other DNA sequences from this sample encode an identical CDR3 as well. The CDR3 DNA is TGTGCCAGCAGCTTAACCGACAGGGGGTCCTACGAGCAGTACTTC. The encoded protein is CASSLTDRGSYEQYF. This chain uses TRBV7-9 with TRBJ2-7, with 9 bases that match TRBD1. This CDR3 spans 15 amino acids. The V and J ends lost 2 bases and 1 base, in that order; junction bases with no gene match: 3. From germline, CDR1 is SEHNR and CDR2 FQNEAQ (reference sequence).

J is TRBJ2-7 and V is TRBV4-1; D is unclear. This CDR3 spans 13 amino acids. Germline V gives CDR1 MGHRA, CDR2 YSYEKL. Trimming stripped 4 bases from V and 0 bases from J, with 7 bases between. The CDR3 bases are TGCGCCAGCAGCCCCCGACTCTCCTACGAGCAGTACTTC. It translates to CASSPRLSYEQYF.

J is TRBJ2-1 and V is TRBV4-2; D not certain. V was pared by 0 bases and J by 0 bases, with 9 bases between. The CDR3 has 16 amino acids. Germline V CDR1 and CDR2: LGHNA, YNFKEQ. CDR3 residues: CASSQDLPDSYNEQFF. DNA of the CDR3: TGTGCCAGCAGCCAAGATTTACCTGACTCCTACAATGAGCAGTTCTTC.

This chain links TRBV6-1 with TRBJ2-7; 9 bases are shared with TRBD2. The CDR3 contains 16 residues. Looked up from germline, CDR1 is MNHNS and CDR2 is SASEGT. J was trimmed by 5 bases and V by 2 bases; bases with no gene match: 10. The CDR3 spells CASSERLAGAPHEQYF. DNA of the CDR3: TGTGCCAGCAGTGAAAGGTTAGCGGGAGCCCCCCACGAGCAGTACTTC.